This T cell receptor beta chain was sequenced during a study of T-cell memory formation after mild COVID-19. Looked up from germline, CDR1 is GTSNPN and CDR2 is SVGIG (reference sequence). The V gene lost 2 bases and the J gene lost 12 bases, with 14 bases spanning the gap. The CDR3 is 12 residues long. This clonotype was recorded a few times. Each CDR3 protein is one row after TCRdb ran MiXCR on the 5' RACE reads. In the table there are 190,000 or so distinct CDR3 sequences, under 30% of which are singletons. The clonotype was recovered from an adult woman who had mild COVID-19 (a few samples of this study predate the infection). Cell type and time point are not known. Sequencing input: PBMCs or a T cell subset sorted from them (not recorded which). The chain joins TRBV30 to TRBJ2-1; D possibly uses TRBD1 or TRBD2 (5 bases each). For the CDR3, the DNA is TGTGCCTGGAGTTACGGGGACCGAGGGCAGTTCTTC. This translates into CAWSYGDRGQFF.